The next 15 T cell receptor beta chains were all read from a single sample in a study of blood T cell repertoires in COVID-19. Clones were sequenced by immunoSEQ multiplex PCR, and TCRdb holds only the in-frame ones, with some missing. The sample contains about 250,000 clones, 80% to 85% of which appear only once. Specimen: peripheral blood. Receptors originate from a man in his fifties with active or convalescent COVID-19.

J is TRBJ1-1 and V is TRBV3-1 (or the pseudogene TRBV3-2); D perhaps matches TRBD1 (5 bases). Germline V lookup: CDR1 LGHDT, CDR2 YNNKEL (reference sequence). V was cut by 1 base and J by 4 bases, with 13 bases left in between. The CDR3 runs 15 residues. Here the CDR3 reads CASSQGGGFFTEAFF. CDR3 DNA sequence: TGTGCCAGCAGCCAAGGGGGGGGGTTTTTCACTGAAGCTTTCTTT.

This clone was seen once. V is TRBV6-5 and J is TRBJ2-5; 8 positions agree with TRBD2. CDR1 is MNHEY, CDR2 SVGAGI, per germline. V lost 7 bases, J lost 2 bases, and 6 bases stayed unmatched. The CDR3 covers 14 residues. The CDR3 sequence: CASKKLAAQETQYF. In nucleotides, the CDR3 is TGTGCCAGCAAAAAACTAGCGGCTCAAGAGACCCAGTACTTC.

This clone was observed a handful of times. V gene TRBV27 combines with J gene TRBJ1-4; 7 bases match TRBD1. Germline V lookup: CDR1 MNHEY, CDR2 SMNVEV (reference sequence). The V gene end was trimmed by 6 bases and the J gene end by 6 bases; junction bases not matched to a gene: 10. The CDR3 length is 15 residues. For the CDR3, the DNA is TGTGCCAGCAGCCGCAGGACAGGTTTGGATGAAAAACTGTTTTTT. Amino acid sequence: CASSRRTGLDEKLFF.

The genes are TRBV4-1 and TRBJ2-7, with 8 bases identical to TRBD2. V shed 0 bases and J 3 bases; nucleotides not matched to a gene: 7. This CDR3 has 16 amino acids. Germline CDR1 reads MGHRA; CDR2 reads YSYEKL. CDR3: CASSQDGGDTHYEQYF. The DNA for the CDR3 is TGCGCCAGCAGCCAAGACGGGGGGGACACCCACTACGAGCAGTACTTC.

The chain is built from TRBV27 and TRBJ2-3; the D gene is possibly TRBD2 (6 bases). Germline lookup yields CDR1 MNHEY and CDR2 SMNVEV (reference sequence). CDR3 length equals 14 residues. The V end was cut by 3 bases, the J end by 1 base, with 8 bases between. CDR3 bases: TGTGCCAGCAGTTTGGGACTTCGCACAGATACGCAGTATTTT. It codes for CASSLGLRTDTQYF.

Comment on this clone: Other nucleotide sequences from this sample produce the same CDR3. This chain uses TRBV19 with TRBJ1-2, with TRBD1 identical over 10 bases. The CDR3 length is 14 residues. The junction had 4 bases not matched to a gene; V was cut back by 5 bases and J by 4 bases. CDR1 LNHDA and CDR2 SQIVND come from the germline V gene (reference sequence). The CDR3 sequence: CASSPGQGSYGYTF. The CDR3, as DNA: TGTGCCAGTAGTCCGGGACAGGGGTCCTATGGCTACACCTTC.

The chain couples TRBV4-1 to TRBJ1-4; 8 bases map to TRBD1. The J segment lost 5 bases and the V segment lost 3 bases, leaving 8 bases of the junction unmatched. The CDR3 length is 16 residues. CDR1 is MGHRA, CDR2 YSYEKL, per germline. DNA for the CDR3: TGCGCCAGCAGCCAGGCAGGGACAGGCGCCAATGAAAAACTGTTTTTT. Translation: CASSQAGTGANEKLFF.

The chain carries TRBV28 and TRBJ2-2; no clear D. The CDR3 sequence is 13 residues long. CDR1 is MDHEN, CDR2 SYDVKM, per germline. The V gene lost 10 bases and the J gene lost 7 bases, with 16 bases spanning the gap. The CDR3 loop reads CATVRRSIGELFF. CDR3 nucleotide sequence: TGTGCCACCGTGCGACGTAGCATCGGGGAGCTGTTTTTT.

The chain is built from TRBV6-2 or TRBV6-3 and TRBJ2-5; 11 bases line up with TRBD1. V lost 2 bases to trimming and J lost 2 bases; unmatched junction nucleotides: 13. The CDR3 extends over 19 amino acids. Germline CDR1 and CDR2: MNHEY and SVGEGT. DNA for the CDR3: TGTGCCAGCAGTTACGGGGCCTTACTGGACAGGGGGCTACAAGAGACCCAGTACTTC. Translating it yields CASSYGALLDRGLQETQYF.

This clone was seen a single time. The CDR3 loop is CASRDRGNTGELFF. The CDR3 DNA sequence: TGTGCCAGCCGGGACAGGGGTAACACCGGGGAGCTGTTTTTT. The chain carries TRBV7-2 and TRBJ2-2; 10 bases fit TRBD1. The CDR3 totals 14 residues. The trim removed 8 bases at V and 2 bases at J, leaving 2 bases unmatched. Germline CDR1 is SGHTA and CDR2 is FQGNSA. Full variable domain (rest looked up from reference TRBV7-2 and TRBJ2-2): GAGVSQSPSNKVTEKGKDVELRCDPISGHTALYWYRQSLGQGLEFLIYFQGNSAPDKSGLPSDRFSAERTGGSVSTLTIQRTQQEDSAVYLCASRDRGNTGELFFGEGSRLTVL.

The sample holds a few counts of this clone. Mismatch with germline at one junction end may stem from a read error. The rearrangement uses TRBV6-1 and TRBJ2-2; 9 nucleotides line up with TRBD2. CDR1 MNHNS and CDR2 SASEGT come from the germline V gene. The CDR3 loop spans 15 amino acids. The chain's CDR3 is CASSQAGGNTGELFF. The CDR3 coding sequence is TGTGCCAGCAGTCAAGCGGGGGGTAACACCGGGGAGCTGTTTTTT.

V usage is TRBV5-1 and J usage is TRBJ1-4; a possible D gene is TRBD1 (5 bases). V was trimmed by 0 bases and J by 4 bases, leaving 13 bases between them. Germline V gene sequence: CDR1 SGHRS, CDR2 YFSETQ. The CDR3 contains 16 residues. The CDR3 reads CASSLGDFGGNEKLFF. CDR3 bases: TGCGCCAGCAGCTTGGGGGACTTTGGGGGTAATGAAAAACTGTTTTTT. The entire variable domain, with the rest obtained from reference TRBV5-1 and TRBJ1-4, is as follows: KAGVTQTPRYLIKTRGQQVTLSCSPISGHRSVSWYQQTPGQGLQFLFEYFSETQRNKGNFPGRFSGRQFSNSRSEMNVSTLELGDSALYLCASSLGDFGGNEKLFFGSGTQLSVL.

The genes are TRBV28 and TRBJ2-7, with 7 bases lining up with TRBD1. CDR1 is MDHEN, CDR2 SYDVKM, per germline. Trimming cost V 4 bases and J 9 bases; bases outside gene matches: 9. The CDR3 has 13 amino acids. CDR3 nucleotide sequence: TGTGCCAGCAGTTACCCGGACAGGAACGGGCAGTACTTC. Translated, it gives CASSYPDRNGQYF. Based on the CDR3 plus reference TRBV28 and TRBJ2-7, the full variable domain is DVKVTQSSRYLVKRTGEKVFLECVQDMDHENMFWYRQDPGLGLRLIYFSYDVKMKEKGDIPEGYSVSREKKERFSLILESASTNQTSMYLCASSYPDRNGQYFGPGTRLTVT.

V and J are TRBV19 and TRBJ1-6, with a weak D call TRBD1 (5 bases). Germline CDR1 is LNHDA and CDR2 is SQIVND (reference sequence). Between the trimmed V and J ends, which lost 2 bases and 3 bases, there was a span of 8 bases. The CDR3 runs 15 residues. The DNA of the CDR3 is TGTGCCAGTAGTATAACCAGGGACTATAATTCACCCCTCCACTTT. This encodes CASSITRDYNSPLHF.

The genes are TRBV6-2 or TRBV6-3 and TRBJ2-1, with TRBD1 matching over 8 bases. V gave up 4 bases and J gave up 9 bases; unmatched junction bases: 17. Germline V gene sequence: CDR1 MNHEY, CDR2 SVGEGT. The CDR3 loop spans 17 amino acids. Here the CDR3 reads CASSWSKIGQGVIEQFF. The CDR3 DNA reads TGTGCCAGCAGTTGGTCTAAGATCGGACAGGGTGTTATTGAGCAGTTCTTC.